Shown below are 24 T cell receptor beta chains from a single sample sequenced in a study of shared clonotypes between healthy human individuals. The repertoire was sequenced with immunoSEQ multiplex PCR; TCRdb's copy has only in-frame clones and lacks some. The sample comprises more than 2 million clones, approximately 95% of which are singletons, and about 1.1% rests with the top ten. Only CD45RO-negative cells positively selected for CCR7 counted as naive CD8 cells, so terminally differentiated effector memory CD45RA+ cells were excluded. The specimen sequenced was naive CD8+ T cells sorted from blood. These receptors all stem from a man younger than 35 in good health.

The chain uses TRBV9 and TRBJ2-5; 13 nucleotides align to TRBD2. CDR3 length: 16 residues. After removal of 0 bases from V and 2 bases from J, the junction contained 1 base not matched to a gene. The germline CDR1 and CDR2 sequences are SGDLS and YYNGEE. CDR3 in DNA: TGTGCCAGCAGCGTAGGGACTAGCGGGAGTCAAGAGACCCAGTACTTC. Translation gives CASSVGTSGSQETQYF.

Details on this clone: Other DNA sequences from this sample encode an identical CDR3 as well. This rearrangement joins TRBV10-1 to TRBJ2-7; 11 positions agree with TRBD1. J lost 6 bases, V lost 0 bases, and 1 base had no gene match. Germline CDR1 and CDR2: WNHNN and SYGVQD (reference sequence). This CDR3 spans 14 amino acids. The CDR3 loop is CASSESGTGGEQYF. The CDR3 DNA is TGCGCCAGCAGTGAGTCCGGGACAGGGGGCGAGCAGTACTTC.

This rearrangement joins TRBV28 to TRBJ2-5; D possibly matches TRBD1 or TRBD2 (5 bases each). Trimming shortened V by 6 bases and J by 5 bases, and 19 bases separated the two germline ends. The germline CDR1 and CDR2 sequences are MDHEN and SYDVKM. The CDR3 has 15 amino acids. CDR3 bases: TGTGCCAGCAGAAAGGGACCCCTCAGGGCGGAGACCCAGTACTTC. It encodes CASRKGPLRAETQYF.

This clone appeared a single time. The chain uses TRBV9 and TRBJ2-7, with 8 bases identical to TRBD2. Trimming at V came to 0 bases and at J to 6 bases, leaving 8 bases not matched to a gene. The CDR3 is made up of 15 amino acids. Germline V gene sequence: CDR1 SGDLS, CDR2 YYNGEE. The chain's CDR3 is CASSVAGTSGSEQYF. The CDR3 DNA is TGTGCCAGCAGCGTAGCCGGGACTAGTGGCTCCGAGCAGTACTTC.

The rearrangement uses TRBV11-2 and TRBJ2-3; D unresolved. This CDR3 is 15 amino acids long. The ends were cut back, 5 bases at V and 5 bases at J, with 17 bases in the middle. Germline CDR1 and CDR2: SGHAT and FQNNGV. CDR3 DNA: TGTGCCAGCAGCCCAGGACGGCTACTCCAAGATACGCAGTATTTT. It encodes CASSPGRLLQDTQYF.

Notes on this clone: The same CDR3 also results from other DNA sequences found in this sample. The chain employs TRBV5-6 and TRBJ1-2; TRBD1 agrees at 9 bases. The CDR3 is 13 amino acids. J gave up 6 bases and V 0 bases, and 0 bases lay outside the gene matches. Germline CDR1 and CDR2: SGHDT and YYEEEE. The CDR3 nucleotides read TGTGCCAGCAGCTTGGGACAGGGGGATGGCTACACCTTC. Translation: CASSLGQGDGYTF. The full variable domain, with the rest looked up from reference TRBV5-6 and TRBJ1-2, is DAGVTQSPTHLIKTRGQQVTLRCSPKSGHDTVSWYQQALGQGPQFIFQYYEEEERQRGNFPDRFSGHQFPNYSSELNVNALLLGDSALYLCASSLGQGDGYTFGSGTRLTVV.

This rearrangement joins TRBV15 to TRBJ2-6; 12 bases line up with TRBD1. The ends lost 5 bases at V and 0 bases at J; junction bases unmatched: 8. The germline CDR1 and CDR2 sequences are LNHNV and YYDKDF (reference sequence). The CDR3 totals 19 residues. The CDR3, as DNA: TGTGCCACCAGCGGACGGGACAGGGGGCCCGCCTCTGGGGCCAACGTCCTGACTTTC. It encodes CATSGRDRGPASGANVLTF.

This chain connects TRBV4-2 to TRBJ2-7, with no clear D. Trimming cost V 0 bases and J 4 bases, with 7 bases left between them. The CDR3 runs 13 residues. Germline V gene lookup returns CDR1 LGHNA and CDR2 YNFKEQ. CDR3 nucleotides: TGTGCCAGCAGCCAAGATATTGGGTACGAGCAGTACTTC. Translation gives CASSQDIGYEQYF.

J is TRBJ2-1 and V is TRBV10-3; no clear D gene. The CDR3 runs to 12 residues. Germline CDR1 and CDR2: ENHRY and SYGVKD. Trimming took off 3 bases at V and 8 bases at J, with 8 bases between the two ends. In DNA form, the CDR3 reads TGTGCCATCAGTGATCTGGCCGATGAGCAGTTCTTC. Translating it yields CAISDLADEQFF.

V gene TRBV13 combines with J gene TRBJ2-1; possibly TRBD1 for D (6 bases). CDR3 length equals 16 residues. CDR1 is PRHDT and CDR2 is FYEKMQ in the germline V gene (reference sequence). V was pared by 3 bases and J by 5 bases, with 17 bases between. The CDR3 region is CASSFGIPDSDNEQFF. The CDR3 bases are TGTGCCAGCAGCTTCGGAATCCCGGACAGTGACAATGAGCAGTTCTTC.

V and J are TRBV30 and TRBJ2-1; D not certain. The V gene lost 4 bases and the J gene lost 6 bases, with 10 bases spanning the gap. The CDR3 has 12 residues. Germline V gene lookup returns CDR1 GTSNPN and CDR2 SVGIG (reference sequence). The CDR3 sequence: CAWTFPGNEQFF. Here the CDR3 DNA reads TGTGCCTGGACCTTTCCGGGCAATGAGCAGTTCTTC. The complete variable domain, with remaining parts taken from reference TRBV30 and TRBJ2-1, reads SQTIHQWPATLVQPVGSPLSLECTVEGTSNPNLYWYRQAAGRGLQLLFYSVGIGQISSEVPQNLSASRPQDRQFILSSKKLLLSDSGFYLCAWTFPGNEQFFGPGTRLTVL.

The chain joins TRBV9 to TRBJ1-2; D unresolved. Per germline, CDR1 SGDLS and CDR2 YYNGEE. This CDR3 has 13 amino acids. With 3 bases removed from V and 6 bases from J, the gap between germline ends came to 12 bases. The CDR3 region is CASSGQDKDGYTF. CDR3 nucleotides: TGTGCCAGCAGCGGGCAGGATAAGGATGGCTACACCTTC.

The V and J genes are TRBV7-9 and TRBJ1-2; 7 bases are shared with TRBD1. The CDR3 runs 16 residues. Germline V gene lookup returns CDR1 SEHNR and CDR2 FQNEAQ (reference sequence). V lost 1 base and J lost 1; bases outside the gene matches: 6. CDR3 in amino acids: CASSLVGTAINYGYTF. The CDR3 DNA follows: TGTGCCAGCAGCTTAGTTGGGACAGCCATTAACTATGGCTACACCTTC.

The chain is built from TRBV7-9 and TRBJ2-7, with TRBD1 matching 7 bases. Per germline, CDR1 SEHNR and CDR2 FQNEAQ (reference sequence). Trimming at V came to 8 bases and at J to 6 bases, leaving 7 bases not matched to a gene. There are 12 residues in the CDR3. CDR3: CASEGTGVEQYF. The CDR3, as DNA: TGTGCCAGCGAAGGAACAGGGGTCGAGCAGTACTTC.

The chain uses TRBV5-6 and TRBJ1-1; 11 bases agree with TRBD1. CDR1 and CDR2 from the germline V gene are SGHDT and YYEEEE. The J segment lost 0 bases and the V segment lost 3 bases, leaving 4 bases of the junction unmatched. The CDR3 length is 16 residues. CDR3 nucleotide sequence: TGTGCCAGCAGCTCGGACAGGGGGCCTCTGAACACTGAAGCTTTCTTT. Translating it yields CASSSDRGPLNTEAFF.

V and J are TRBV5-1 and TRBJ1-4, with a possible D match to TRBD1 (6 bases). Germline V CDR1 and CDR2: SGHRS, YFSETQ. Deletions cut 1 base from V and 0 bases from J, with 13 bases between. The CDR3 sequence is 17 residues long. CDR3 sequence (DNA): TGCGCCAGCAGCTTGAGACAGGCCGCCGCAACTAATGAAAAACTGTTTTTT. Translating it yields CASSLRQAAATNEKLFF.

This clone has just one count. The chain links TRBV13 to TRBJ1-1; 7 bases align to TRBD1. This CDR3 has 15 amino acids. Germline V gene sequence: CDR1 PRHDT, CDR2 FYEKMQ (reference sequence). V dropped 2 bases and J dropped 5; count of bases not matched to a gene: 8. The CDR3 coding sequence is TGTGCCAGCAGCTTACGAGGGGGCAGTATGACTGAAGCTTTCTTT. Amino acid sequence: CASSLRGGSMTEAFF.

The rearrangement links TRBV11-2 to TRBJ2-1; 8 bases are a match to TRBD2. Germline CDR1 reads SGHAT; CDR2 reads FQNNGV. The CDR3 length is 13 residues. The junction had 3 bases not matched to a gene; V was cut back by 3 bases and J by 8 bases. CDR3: CASSFSGEYEQFF. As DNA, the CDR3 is TGTGCCAGCAGCTTTAGCGGGGAATATGAGCAGTTCTTC.

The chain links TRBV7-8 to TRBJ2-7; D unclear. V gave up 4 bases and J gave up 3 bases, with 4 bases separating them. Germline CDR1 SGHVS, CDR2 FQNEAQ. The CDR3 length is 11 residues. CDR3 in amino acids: CASSSDYEQYF. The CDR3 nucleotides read TGTGCCAGCAGCTCGGACTACGAGCAGTACTTC. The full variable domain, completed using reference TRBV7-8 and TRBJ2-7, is GAGVSQSPRYKVAKRGQDVALRCDPISGHVSLFWYQQALGQGPEFLTYFQNEAQLDKSGLPSDRFFAERPEGSVSTLKIQRTQQEDSAVYLCASSSDYEQYFGPGTRLTVT.

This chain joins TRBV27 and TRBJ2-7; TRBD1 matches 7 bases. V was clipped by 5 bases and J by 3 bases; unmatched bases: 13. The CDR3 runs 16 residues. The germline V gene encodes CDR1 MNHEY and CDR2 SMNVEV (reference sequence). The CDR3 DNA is TGTGCCAGCAGTCCTACCCCCGGCGACAGGGTCTACGAGCAGTACTTC. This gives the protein CASSPTPGDRVYEQYF.

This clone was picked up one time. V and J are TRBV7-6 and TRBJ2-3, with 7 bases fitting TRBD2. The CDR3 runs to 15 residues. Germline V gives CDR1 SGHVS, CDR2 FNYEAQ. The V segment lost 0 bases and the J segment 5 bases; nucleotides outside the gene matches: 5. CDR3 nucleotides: TGTGCCAGCAGCTTAGCGGGAGGGGTGAGAGATACGCAGTATTTT. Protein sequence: CASSLAGGVRDTQYF.

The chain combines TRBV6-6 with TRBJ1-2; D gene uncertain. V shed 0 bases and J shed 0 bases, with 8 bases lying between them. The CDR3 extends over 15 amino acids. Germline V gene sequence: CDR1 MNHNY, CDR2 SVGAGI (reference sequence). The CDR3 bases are TGTGCCAGCAGTTACTCGTCAGCCACTAACTATGGCTACACCTTC. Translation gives CASSYSSATNYGYTF.

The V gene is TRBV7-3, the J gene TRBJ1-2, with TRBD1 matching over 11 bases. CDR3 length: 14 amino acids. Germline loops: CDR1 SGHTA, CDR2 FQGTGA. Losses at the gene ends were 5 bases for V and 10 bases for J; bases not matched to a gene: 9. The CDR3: CASSPSGTGGPYTF. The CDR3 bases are TGTGCCAGCAGCCCCTCCGGGACAGGGGGACCCTACACCTTC.

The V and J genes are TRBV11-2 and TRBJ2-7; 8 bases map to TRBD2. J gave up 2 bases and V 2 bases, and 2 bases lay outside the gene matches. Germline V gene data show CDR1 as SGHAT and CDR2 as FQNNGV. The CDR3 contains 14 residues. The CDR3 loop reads CASSLSGSPYEQYF. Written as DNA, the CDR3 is TGTGCCAGCAGCTTAAGCGGGAGCCCCTACGAGCAGTACTTC.